The clone carrying this T cell receptor (beta chain) was seen a few times. The antigen is not known. Both 60 Vbeta primers and 13 Jbeta primers went into the PCR. This table comes from immunoSEQ multiplex PCR, and its TCRdb copy is limited to in-frame clones, with some not included. The repertoire holds 90,000 to 130,000 clones, roughly three quarters seen once, with 2.5% to 3.5% in the top ten. Germline CDR1 is SGHRS and CDR2 is YFSETQ. The CDR3 covers 14 residues. V lost 2 bases, J lost 5 bases, and 1 base stayed unmatched. This specimen belongs to a study of cytomegalovirus exposure and HLA in healthy donors. Study information: HLA-typed donors contributed 80 million to 85 million unique TCRs, which were held in an early data release. Regarding the study as a whole: Cytomegalovirus association was listed for approximately 160 TCR beta chains. Later analysis demonstrated an association between a missense DCLRE1C variant and TCR beta V- and J-gene trimming. In a later analysis, at a false discovery rate of 0.05, under 20,000 TCR beta sequences were associated with HLA alleles.

This TCR was sampled from a woman aged 18-29 years in good health and CMV-seropositive. The sequencing sample was made of PBMCs. The rearrangement uses TRBV5-1 and TRBJ2-1, with 10 bases fitting TRBD2. Here the CDR3 reads CASSLAGGDNEQFF. The CDR3 DNA sequence: TGCGCCAGCAGCTTAGCGGGGGGGGACAATGAGCAGTTCTTC.